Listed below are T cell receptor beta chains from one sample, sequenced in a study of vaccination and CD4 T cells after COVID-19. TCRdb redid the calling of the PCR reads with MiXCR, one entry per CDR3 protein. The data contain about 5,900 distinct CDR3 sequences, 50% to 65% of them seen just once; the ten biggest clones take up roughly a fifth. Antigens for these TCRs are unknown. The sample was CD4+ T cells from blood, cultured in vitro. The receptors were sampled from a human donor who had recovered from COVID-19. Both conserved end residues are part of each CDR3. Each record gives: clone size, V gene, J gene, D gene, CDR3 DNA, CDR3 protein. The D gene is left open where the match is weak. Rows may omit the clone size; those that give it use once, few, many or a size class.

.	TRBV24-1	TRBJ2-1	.	TGTGCCACCAGTGACCCCTCCCCGACAGCCTTTGATGAGCAGTTCTTC	CATSDPSPTAFDEQFF
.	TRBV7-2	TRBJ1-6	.	TGTGCCAGCAGCTCCGGACAGCCCGGAGTCTCACCCCTCCACTTT	CASSSGQPGVSPLHF
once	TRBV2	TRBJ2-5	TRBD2	TGTGCCAGCAGTGCCGAGGCGGGAGTAATGGGAGAGACCCAGTACTTC	CASSAEAGVMGETQYF
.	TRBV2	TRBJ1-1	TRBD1	TGTGCCAGCAGGGGACAGGGTAGTGGTGAAGCTTTCTTT	CASRGQGSGEAFF
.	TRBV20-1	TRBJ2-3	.	TGCAGTGCTCCGCGCTCCATGCGGGCAGATACGCAGTATTTT	CSAPRSMRADTQYF
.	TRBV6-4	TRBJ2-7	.	TGTGCCAGCAGGGCGCCCCAGAGTCCGGCAGTCAAATCGGGAGAGCAGTACTTC	CASRAPQSPAVKSGEQYF
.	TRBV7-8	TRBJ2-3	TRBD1	TGTGCCAGCAGCCTAACCCGGGGACAGGGTCCGACAGATACGCAGTATTTT	CASSLTRGQGPTDTQYF
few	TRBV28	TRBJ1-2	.	TGTGCCAGCAAATCCCGTCCAAAAGGAGTCCAAATCTATGGCTACACCTTC	CASKSRPKGVQIYGYTF
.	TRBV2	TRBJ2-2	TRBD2	TGTGCCAGCAGCGTCAGACTAGCGGGGGCCGGGGAGCTGTTTTTT	CASSVRLAGAGELFF
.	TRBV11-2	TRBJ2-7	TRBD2	TGTGCCAGCGCTCTAGCGGGGGGGCAGTCCTACGAGCAGTACTTC	CASALAGGQSYEQYF
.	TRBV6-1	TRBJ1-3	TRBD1	TGTGCCAGTGGAGGGGACAGGGCTGGAAACACCATATATTTT	CASGGDRAGNTIYF
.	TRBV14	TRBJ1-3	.	TGTGCCAGCAGCCAAGATCTTTCAGGAAACACCATATATTTT	CASSQDLSGNTIYF
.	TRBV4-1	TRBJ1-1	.	TGCGCCAGCAGCCAAGAGGGTGGCACTGAAGCTTTCTTT	CASSQEGGTEAFF
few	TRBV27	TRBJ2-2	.	TGTGCCAGCAGTTTACAGGTCCCGAACACCGGGGAGCTGTTTTTT	CASSLQVPNTGELFF
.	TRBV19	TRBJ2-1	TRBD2	TGTGCCAGTACCCCATTTGGTGGCGGGAGGTTTGATGAGCAGTTCTTC	CASTPFGGGRFDEQFF
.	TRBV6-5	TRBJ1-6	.	TGTGCCAGCAGTTACCCGGTTCCGGGTTTGGCACCCCTCCACTTT	CASSYPVPGLAPLHF